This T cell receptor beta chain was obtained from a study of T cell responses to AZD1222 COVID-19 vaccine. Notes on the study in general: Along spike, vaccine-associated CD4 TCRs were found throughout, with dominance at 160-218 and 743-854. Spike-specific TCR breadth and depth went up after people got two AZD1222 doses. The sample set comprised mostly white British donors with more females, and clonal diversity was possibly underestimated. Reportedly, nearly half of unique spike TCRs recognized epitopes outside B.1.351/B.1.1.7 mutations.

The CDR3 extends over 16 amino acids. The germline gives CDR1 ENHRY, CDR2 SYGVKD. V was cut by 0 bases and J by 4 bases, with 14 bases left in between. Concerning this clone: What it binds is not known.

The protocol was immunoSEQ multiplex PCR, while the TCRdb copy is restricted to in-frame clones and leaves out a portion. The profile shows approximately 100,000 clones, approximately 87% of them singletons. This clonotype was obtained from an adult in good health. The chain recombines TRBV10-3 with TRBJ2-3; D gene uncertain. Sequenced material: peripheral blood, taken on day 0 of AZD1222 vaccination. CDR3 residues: CAISESTGPGADTQYF. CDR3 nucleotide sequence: TGTGCCATCAGTGAGTCCACCGGGCCTGGGGCAGATACGCAGTATTTT.